This entry lists 14 T cell receptor beta chains sequenced from one sample in a study of blood T cells in healthy people across ages. A second PCR of 7 to 11 cycles used a sample-barcoded 5' primer and a J-beta primer mix. TCRdb re-analysed the 5' RACE reads in MiXCR, keeping a single row per CDR3 protein. The sample holds about 290,000 distinct CDR3 sequences, around 29% seen once. Sequenced material: blood. All receptors derive from a woman in her 70s in good health.

The chain couples TRBV20-1 to TRBJ2-1; D ambiguous. There are 15 residues in the CDR3. Between the trimmed V and J ends, which lost 3 bases and 0 bases, there was a span of 12 bases. Germline-derived CDR1 and CDR2 are DFQATT and SNEGSKA (reference sequence). The CDR3 here is CSARYALASYNEQFF. CDR3 nucleotides: TGCAGTGCTAGGTACGCTCTGGCCTCCTACAATGAGCAGTTCTTC.

The V call is TRBV28, the J call TRBJ2-5, with 7 positions matching TRBD1. Germline CDR1 MDHEN, CDR2 SYDVKM. Trimming cost V 2 bases and J 11 bases; bases outside gene matches: 14. The CDR3 extends over 15 amino acids. The CDR3 spells CASSLPDRDAREQYF. The CDR3 bases are TGTGCCAGCAGTTTACCCGACAGGGACGCTCGAGAGCAGTACTTC.

This clonotype came up a few times. The rearrangement links TRBV7-2 to TRBJ2-4; D may be TRBD1 or TRBD2 (6 bases each). This CDR3 spans 15 amino acids. CDR1 SGHTA and CDR2 FQGNSA come from the germline V gene. V lost 4 bases and J lost 7, with 17 bases in between. The DNA of the CDR3 is TGTGCCAGCAGCTCCGGCGGAAGGGGGGACAACATTCAGTACTTC. Translating gives CASSSGGRGDNIQYF.

This clonotype was observed many times. The CDR3 sequence is CASSLDRGPYEQYF. CDR3 sequence (DNA): TGCGCCAGCAGCTTGGACAGGGGGCCCTACGAGCAGTACTTC. The chain links TRBV5-1 to TRBJ2-7, with 9 nucleotides matching TRBD1. There are 14 residues in the CDR3. CDR1 is SGHRS and CDR2 is YFSETQ in the germline V gene. The trim removed 0 bases at V and 2 bases at J, leaving 0 bases unmatched.

With regard to this clonotype: The junction differs from germline at one of its ends, possibly a read error. The chain uses TRBV28 and TRBJ2-1, with 9 nucleotides matching TRBD1. The CDR3 loop spans 15 amino acids. Germline V CDR1 and CDR2: MDHEN, SYDVKM. CDR3 in DNA: TGTGCCAGCAGCAAACGGGGGACAGGGTTGTATGAGCAGCTCTTC. Residues: CASSKRGTGLYEQLF.

The table lists this clonotype with a few counts. The J gene is TRBJ2-7, the V gene TRBV28; D is uncertain. The ends were cut back, 4 bases at V and 0 bases at J, with 10 bases in the middle. This CDR3 has 14 amino acids. The V gene's germline CDR1 is MDHEN and CDR2 SYDVKM. The CDR3 region is CASSSWRSSYEQYF. The CDR3 region has the DNA TGTGCCAGCAGTTCCTGGCGGTCCTCCTACGAGCAGTACTTC.

This clonotype was detected a few times. J is TRBJ2-2 and V is TRBV20-1; D may be TRBD1 (6 bases). Per germline, CDR1 DFQATT and CDR2 SNEGSKA (reference sequence). V gave up 0 bases and J gave up 3 bases, with 17 bases separating them. The CDR3 covers 17 residues. The CDR3 loop is CSARDSLHKGDTGELFF. Written as DNA, the CDR3 is TGCAGTGCTAGAGATAGTCTCCATAAGGGGGACACCGGGGAGCTGTTTTTT.

This rearrangement joins TRBV20-1 to TRBJ2-1, with 9 bases lining up with TRBD1. The J segment lost 3 bases and the V segment lost 6 bases, leaving 6 bases of the junction unmatched. This CDR3 spans 14 amino acids. Per the germline V gene, CDR1 is DFQATT and CDR2 is SNEGSKA (reference sequence). The DNA of the CDR3 is TGCAGTGCAACCGGGACAGGGAGCTACAATGAGCAGTTCTTC. This encodes CSATGTGSYNEQFF.

The rearrangement uses TRBV6-5 and TRBJ2-5; TRBD1 might be the D (5 bases). The CDR3 is made up of 14 amino acids. CDR1 and CDR2 from the germline V gene are MNHEY and SVGAGI. With 4 bases removed from V and 2 bases from J, the gap between germline ends came to 11 bases. The CDR3 loop reads CASSWVTAQETQYF. The DNA for the CDR3 is TGTGCCAGCAGTTGGGTGACAGCACAAGAGACCCAGTACTTC.

This clonotype occurred many times. The rearrangement links TRBV12-3 or TRBV12-4 to TRBJ1-1; D unclear. The CDR3 is made up of 14 amino acids. The V gene lost 6 bases and the J gene lost 3 bases, with 14 bases spanning the gap. CDR3 sequence: CASRTIGRDTEAFF. DNA of the CDR3: TGTGCCAGCAGAACGATTGGTAGGGACACTGAAGCTTTCTTT.

The chain combines TRBV19 with TRBJ2-1, with 7 nucleotides matching TRBD2. The germline V gene encodes CDR1 LNHDA and CDR2 SQIVND (reference sequence). This CDR3 comprises 15 residues. The ends lost 4 bases at V and 5 bases at J; junction bases unmatched: 8. The chain's CDR3 is CASSTNGRSNNEQFF. CDR3 nucleotide sequence: TGTGCCAGTAGTACAAACGGGAGGTCCAACAATGAGCAGTTCTTC.

This clonotype was counted many times. This sequence joins TRBV28 and TRBJ2-4, with TRBD1 as a possible D gene (6 bases). V was cut by 5 bases and J by 4 bases, with 12 bases left in between. The germline V gene has CDR1 MDHEN and CDR2 SYDVKM. The CDR3 is 14 amino acids. Written as DNA, the CDR3 is TGTGCCAGCAGTAAACCCACAGGGAAAAACATTCAGTACTTC. The encoded protein is CASSKPTGKNIQYF.

This clonotype was found a few times. The chain uses TRBV10-3 and TRBJ2-2; D gene ambiguous. Trimming removed 8 bases from V and 6 bases from J, with 7 bases in between. Germline-derived CDR1 and CDR2 are ENHRY and SYGVKD. CDR3 size: 11 residues. Written as DNA, the CDR3 is TGTGCCATCCCGCCCCCCGGGGAGCTGTTTTTT. Translating it yields CAIPPPGELFF.

V usage is TRBV5-6 and J usage is TRBJ2-4, with a possible D match to TRBD2 (5 bases). The length of the CDR3 is 14 residues. CDR1 SGHDT and CDR2 YYEEEE come from the germline V gene. V was cut by 1 base and J by 0 bases, with 5 bases left in between. CDR3 protein: CASSLRGAKNIQYF. In DNA, the CDR3 is TGTGCCAGCAGCTTGCGGGGAGCCAAAAACATTCAGTACTTC.